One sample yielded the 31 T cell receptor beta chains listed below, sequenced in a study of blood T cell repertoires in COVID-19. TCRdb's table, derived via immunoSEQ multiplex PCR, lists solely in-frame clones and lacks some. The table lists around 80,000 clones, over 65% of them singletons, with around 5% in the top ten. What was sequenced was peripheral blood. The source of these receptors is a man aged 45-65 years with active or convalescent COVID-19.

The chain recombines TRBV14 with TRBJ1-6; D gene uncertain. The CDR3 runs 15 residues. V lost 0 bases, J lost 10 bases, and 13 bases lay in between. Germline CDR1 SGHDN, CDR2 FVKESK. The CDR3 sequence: CASSQEAGWPSPLHF. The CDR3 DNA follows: TGTGCCAGCAGCCAAGAGGCGGGGTGGCCCTCACCCCTCCACTTT.

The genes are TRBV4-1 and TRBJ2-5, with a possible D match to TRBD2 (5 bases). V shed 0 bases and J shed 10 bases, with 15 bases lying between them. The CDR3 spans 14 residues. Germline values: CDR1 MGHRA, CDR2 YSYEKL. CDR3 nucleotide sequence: TGCGCCAGCAGCCAAGATCCCAGTTGGAGGATCCAGTACTTC. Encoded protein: CASSQDPSWRIQYF.

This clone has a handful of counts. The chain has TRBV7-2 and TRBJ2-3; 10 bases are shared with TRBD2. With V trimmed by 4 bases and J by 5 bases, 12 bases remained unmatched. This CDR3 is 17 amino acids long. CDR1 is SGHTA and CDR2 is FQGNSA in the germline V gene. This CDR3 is CASSSSGGGGGLDTQYF. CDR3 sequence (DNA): TGTGCCAGCAGCTCGAGCGGGGGGGGCGGCGGGCTAGATACGCAGTATTTT.

The CDR3 region has the DNA TGTGCCAGCAGCTTACGGGCGGGGGTGAGAACCGGGGAGCTGTTTTTT. Amino acid sequence: CASSLRAGVRTGELFF. This rearrangement joins TRBV11-2 to TRBJ2-2; TRBD2 aligns across 7 bases. The V gene's germline CDR1 is SGHAT and CDR2 FQNNGV. The V and J ends lost 2 bases and 5 bases, in that order; junction bases with no gene match: 8. The CDR3 is 16 amino acids.

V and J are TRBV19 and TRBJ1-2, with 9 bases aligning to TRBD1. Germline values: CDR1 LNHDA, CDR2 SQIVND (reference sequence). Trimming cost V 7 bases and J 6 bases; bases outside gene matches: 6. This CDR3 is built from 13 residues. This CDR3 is CASKNRGRDGYTF. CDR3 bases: TGTGCCAGTAAAAACAGGGGGCGCGATGGCTACACCTTC.

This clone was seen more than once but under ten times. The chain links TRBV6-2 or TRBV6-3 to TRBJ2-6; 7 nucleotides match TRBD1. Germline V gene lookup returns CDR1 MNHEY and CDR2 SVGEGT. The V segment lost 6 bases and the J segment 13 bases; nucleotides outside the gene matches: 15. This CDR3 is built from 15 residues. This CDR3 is CASSTIPTGNRVLTF. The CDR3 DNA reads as TGTGCCAGCAGCACCATACCGACAGGGAATAGGGTCCTGACTTTC.

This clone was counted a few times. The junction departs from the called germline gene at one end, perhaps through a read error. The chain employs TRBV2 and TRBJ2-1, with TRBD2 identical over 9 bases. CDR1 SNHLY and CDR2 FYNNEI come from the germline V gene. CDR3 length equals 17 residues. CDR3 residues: CACSPSIAGEIYNEQFF. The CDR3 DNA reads TGTGCCTGCAGTCCATCCATAGCGGGGGAGATTTACAATGAGCAGTTCTTC.

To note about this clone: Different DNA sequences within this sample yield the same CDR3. This chain's CDR3 is CASSMEGYYGYTF. The CDR3 DNA reads TGTGCCAGCTCGATGGAGGGCTACTATGGCTACACCTTC. The chain couples TRBV18 to TRBJ1-2, with D unclear. V lost 6 bases and J 3 bases, leaving 11 bases between the germline ends. The germline V gene encodes CDR1 KGHSH and CDR2 LQKENI. The CDR3 has 13 residues.

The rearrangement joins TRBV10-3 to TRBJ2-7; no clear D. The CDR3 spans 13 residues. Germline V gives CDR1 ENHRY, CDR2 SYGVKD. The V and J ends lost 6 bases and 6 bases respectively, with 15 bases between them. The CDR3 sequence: CAISASEVPEQYF. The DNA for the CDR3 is TGTGCCATCAGCGCTTCTGAGGTACCCGAGCAGTACTTC.

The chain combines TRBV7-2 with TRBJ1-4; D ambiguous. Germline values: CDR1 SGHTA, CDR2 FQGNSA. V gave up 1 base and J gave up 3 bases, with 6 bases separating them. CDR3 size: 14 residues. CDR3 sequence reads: CASSLGRSNEKLFF. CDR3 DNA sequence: TGTGCCAGCAGCTTAGGGAGGTCTAATGAAAAACTGTTTTTT.

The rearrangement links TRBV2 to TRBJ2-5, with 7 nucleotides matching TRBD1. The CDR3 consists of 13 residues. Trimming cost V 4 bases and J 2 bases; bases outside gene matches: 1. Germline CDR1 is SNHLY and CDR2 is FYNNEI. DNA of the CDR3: TGTGCCAGCAGTGTACAGGGGCAAGAGACCCAGTACTTC. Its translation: CASSVQGQETQYF. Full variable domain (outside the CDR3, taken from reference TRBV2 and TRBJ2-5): EPEVTQTPSHQVTQMGQEVILRCVPISNHLYFYWYRQILGQKVEFLVSFYNNEISEKSEIFDDQFSVERPDGSNFTLKIRSTKLEDSAMYFCASSVQGQETQYFGPGTRLLVL.

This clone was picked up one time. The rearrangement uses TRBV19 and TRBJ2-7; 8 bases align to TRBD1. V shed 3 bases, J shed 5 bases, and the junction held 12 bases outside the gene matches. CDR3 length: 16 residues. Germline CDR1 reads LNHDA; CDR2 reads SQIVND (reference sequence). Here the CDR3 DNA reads TGTGCCAGTAGTATTTCCCTCAGGGGGCAGCGGGACGAGCAGTACTTC. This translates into CASSISLRGQRDEQYF.

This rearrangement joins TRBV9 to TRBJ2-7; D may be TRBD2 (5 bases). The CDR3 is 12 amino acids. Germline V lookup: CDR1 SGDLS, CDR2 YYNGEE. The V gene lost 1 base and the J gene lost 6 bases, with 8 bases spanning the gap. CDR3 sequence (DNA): TGTGCCAGCAGCGTACACAGCGGCGAGCAGTACTTC. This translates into CASSVHSGEQYF.

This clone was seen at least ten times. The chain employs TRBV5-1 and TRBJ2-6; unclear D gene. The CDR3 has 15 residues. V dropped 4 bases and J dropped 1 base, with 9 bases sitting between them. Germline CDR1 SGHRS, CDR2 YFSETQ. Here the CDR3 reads CASSPTLSGANVLTF. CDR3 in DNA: TGCGCCAGCAGCCCTACGCTATCTGGGGCCAACGTCCTGACTTTC.

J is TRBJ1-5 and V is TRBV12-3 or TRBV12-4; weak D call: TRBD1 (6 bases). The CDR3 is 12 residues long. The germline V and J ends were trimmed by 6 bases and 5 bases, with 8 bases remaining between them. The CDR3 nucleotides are TGTGCCAGCAGGGCAGGGGATCAGCCCCAGCATTTT. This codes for CASRAGDQPQHF.

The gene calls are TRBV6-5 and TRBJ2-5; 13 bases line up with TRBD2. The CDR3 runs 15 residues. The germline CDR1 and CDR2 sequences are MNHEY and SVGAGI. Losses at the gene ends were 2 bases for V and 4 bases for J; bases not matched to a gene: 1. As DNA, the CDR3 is TGTGCCAGCAGTTACACTAGCGGGGGGGCAGAGACCCAGTACTTC. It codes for CASSYTSGGAETQYF.

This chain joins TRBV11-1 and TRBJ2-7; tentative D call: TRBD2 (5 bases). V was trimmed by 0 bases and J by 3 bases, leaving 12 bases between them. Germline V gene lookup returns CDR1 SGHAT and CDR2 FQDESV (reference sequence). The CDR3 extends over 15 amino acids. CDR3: CASSLARTLDYEQYF. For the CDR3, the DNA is TGTGCCAGCAGCTTAGCGAGGACTCTTGACTACGAGCAGTACTTC.

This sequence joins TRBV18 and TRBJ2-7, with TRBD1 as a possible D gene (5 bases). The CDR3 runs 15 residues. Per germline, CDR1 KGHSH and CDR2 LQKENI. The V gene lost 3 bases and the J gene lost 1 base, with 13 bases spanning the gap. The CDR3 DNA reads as TGTGCCAGCTCACCCCGACAGTCCATATCCTACGAGCAGTACTTC. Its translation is CASSPRQSISYEQYF.

CDR3 DNA sequence: TGTGCCAGCAGTGAACTAGCGGGGAGCACAGATACGCAGTATTTT. Residues: CASSELAGSTDTQYF. The genes are TRBV6-1 and TRBJ2-3, with 9 positions matching TRBD2. The CDR3 spans 15 residues. Germline V lookup: CDR1 MNHNS, CDR2 SASEGT. The V gene end was trimmed by 2 bases and the J gene end by 0 bases; junction bases not matched to a gene: 0.

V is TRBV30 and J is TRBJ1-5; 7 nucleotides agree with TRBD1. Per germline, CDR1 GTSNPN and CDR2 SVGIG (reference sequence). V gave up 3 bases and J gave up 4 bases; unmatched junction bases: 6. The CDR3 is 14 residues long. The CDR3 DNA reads TGTGCCTGGAGCGGGACAGACTTAAATCAGCCCCAGCATTTT. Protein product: CAWSGTDLNQPQHF.

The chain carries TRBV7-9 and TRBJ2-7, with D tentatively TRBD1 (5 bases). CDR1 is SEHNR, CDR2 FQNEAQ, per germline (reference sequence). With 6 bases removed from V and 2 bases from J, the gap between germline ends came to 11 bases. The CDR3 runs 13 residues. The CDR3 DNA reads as TGTGCCAGCAGTCAGGGCGTGGCCTACGAGCAGTACTTC. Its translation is CASSQGVAYEQYF.

DNA for the CDR3: TGTGCCAGCAGCTCCCGGGGGACGGGAACCGCCGGCGAGCAGTACTTC. Protein: CASSSRGTGTAGEQYF. The chain carries TRBV9 and TRBJ2-7, with D possibly matching TRBD2 (6 bases). Germline-derived CDR1 and CDR2 are SGDLS and YYNGEE. Trimming shortened V by 4 bases and J by 6 bases, and 23 bases separated the two germline ends. There are 16 residues in the CDR3.

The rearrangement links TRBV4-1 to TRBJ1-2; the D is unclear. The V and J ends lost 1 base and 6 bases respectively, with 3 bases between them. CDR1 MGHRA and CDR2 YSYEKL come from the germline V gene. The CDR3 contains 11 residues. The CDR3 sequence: CASSQADGYTF. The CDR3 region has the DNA TGCGCCAGCAGCCAAGCAGATGGCTACACCTTC.

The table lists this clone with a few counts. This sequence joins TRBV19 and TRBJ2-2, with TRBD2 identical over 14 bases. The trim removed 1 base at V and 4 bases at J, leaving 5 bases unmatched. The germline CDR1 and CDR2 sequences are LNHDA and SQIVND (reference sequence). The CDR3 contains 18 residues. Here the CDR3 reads CASSIGLAGGQITGELFF. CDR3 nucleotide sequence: TGTGCCAGTAGTATAGGACTAGCGGGGGGGCAAATCACCGGGGAGCTGTTTTTT.

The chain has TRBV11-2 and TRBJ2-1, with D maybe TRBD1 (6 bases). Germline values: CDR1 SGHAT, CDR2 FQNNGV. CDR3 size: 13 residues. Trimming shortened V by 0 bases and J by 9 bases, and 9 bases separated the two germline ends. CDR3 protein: CASSLEAGAEQFF. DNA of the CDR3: TGTGCCAGCAGCTTAGAGGCAGGGGCTGAGCAGTTCTTC. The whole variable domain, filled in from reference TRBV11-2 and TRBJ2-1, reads EAGVAQSPRYKIIEKRQSVAFWCNPISGHATLYWYQQILGQGPKLLIQFQNNGVVDDSQLPKDRFSAERLKGVDSTLKIQPAKLEDSAVYLCASSLEAGAEQFFGPGTRLTVL.

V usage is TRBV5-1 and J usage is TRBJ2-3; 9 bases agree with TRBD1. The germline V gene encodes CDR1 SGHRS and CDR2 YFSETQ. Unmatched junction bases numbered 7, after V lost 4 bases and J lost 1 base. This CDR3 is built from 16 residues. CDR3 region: CASSVPTGGRTDTQYF. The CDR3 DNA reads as TGCGCCAGCAGCGTACCGACAGGGGGACGCACAGATACGCAGTATTTT.

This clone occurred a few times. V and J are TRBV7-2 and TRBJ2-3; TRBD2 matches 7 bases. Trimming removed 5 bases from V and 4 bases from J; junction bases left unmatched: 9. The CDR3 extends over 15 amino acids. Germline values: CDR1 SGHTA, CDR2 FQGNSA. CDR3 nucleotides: TGTGCCAGCAGCGCCGGACTAGGGGAGGCAGATACGCAGTATTTT. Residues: CASSAGLGEADTQYF.

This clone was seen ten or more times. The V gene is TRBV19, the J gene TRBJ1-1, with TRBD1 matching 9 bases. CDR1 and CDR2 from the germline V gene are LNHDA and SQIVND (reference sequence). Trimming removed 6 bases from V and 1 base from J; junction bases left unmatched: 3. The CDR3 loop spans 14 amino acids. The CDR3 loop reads CASRRTGANTEAFF. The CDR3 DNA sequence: TGTGCCAGTAGGAGGACAGGGGCGAACACTGAAGCTTTCTTT.

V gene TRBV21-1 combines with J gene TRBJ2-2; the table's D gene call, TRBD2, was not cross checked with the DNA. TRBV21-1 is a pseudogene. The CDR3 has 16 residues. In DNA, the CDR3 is TGTGCCAGCAGCAAAGTGGAAGGAGGGGCGACCGGGGAGCTGTTTTTT. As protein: CASSKVEGGATGELFF.

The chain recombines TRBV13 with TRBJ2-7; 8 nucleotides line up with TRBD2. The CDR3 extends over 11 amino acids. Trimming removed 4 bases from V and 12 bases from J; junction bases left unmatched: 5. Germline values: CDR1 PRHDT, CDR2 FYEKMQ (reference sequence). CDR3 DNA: TGTGCCAGCAGCTACGGGACTAGTCGGTACTTC. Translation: CASSYGTSRYF. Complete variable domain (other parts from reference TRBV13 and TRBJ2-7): AAGVIQSPRHLIKEKRETATLKCYPIPRHDTVYWYQQGPGQDPQFLISFYEKMQSDKGSIPDRFSAQQFSDYHSELNMSSLELGDSALYFCASSYGTSRYFGPGTRLTVT.

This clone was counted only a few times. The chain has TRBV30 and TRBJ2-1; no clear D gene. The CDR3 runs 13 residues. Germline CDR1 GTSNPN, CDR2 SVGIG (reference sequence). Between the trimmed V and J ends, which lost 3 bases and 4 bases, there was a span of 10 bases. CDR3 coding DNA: TGTGCCTGGAGCCGACAAGTTTACAATGAGCAGTTCTTC. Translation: CAWSRQVYNEQFF.